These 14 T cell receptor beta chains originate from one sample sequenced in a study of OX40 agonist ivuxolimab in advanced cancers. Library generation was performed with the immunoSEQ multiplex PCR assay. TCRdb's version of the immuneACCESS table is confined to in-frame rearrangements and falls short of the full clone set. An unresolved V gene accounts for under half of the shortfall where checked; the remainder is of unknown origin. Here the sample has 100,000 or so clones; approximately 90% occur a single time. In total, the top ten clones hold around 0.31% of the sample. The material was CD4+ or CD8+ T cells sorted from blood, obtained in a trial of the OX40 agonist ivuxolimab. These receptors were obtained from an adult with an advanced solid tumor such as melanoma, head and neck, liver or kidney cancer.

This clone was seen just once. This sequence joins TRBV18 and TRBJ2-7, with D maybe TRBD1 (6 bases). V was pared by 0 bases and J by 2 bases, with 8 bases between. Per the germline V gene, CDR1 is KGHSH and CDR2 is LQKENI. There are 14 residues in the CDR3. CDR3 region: CASSPPGATYEQYF. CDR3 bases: TGTGCCAGCTCACCACCGGGGGCGACCTACGAGCAGTACTTC.

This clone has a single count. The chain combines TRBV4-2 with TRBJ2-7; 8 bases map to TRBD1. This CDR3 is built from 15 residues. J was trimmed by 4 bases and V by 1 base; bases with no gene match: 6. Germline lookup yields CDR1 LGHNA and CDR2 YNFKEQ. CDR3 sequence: CASSQARQGQYEQYF. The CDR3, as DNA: TGTGCCAGCAGCCAAGCGAGACAGGGGCAGTACGAGCAGTACTTC.

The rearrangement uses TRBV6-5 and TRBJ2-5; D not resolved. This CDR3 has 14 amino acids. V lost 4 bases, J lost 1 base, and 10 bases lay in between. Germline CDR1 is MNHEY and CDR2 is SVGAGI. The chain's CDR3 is CASSSQILQETQYF. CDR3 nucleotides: TGTGCCAGCAGTTCACAGATACTCCAAGAGACCCAGTACTTC.

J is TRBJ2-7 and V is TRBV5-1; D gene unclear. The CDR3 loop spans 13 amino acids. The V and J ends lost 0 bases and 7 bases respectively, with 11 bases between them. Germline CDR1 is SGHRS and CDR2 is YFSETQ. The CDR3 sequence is CASSLEPAREQYF. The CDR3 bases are TGCGCCAGCAGCTTGGAGCCCGCGAGGGAGCAGTACTTC. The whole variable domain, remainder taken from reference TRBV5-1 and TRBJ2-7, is KAGVTQTPRYLIKTRGQQVTLSCSPISGHRSVSWYQQTPGQGLQFLFEYFSETQRNKGNFPGRFSGRQFSNSRSEMNVSTLELGDSALYLCASSLEPAREQYFGPGTRLTVT.

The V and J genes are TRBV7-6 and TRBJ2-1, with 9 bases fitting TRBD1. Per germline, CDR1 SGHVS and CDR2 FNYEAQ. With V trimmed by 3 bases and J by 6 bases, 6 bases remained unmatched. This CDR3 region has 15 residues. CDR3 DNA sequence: TGTGCCAGCAGCTTCTCCGGGACAGGGTTCAATGAGCAGTTCTTC. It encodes CASSFSGTGFNEQFF.

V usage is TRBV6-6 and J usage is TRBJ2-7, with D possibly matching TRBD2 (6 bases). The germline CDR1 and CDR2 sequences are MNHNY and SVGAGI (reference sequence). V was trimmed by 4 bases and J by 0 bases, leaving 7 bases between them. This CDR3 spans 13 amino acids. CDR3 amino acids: CASSLADSYEQYF. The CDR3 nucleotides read TGTGCCAGCAGTTTAGCGGACTCCTACGAGCAGTACTTC.

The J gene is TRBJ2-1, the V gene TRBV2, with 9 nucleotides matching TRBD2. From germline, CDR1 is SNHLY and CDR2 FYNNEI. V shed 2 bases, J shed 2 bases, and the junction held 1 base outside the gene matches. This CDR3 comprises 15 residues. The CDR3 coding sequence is TGTGCCAGCAGTGAACCTAGCGGGACCTACAATGAGCAGTTCTTC. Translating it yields CASSEPSGTYNEQFF.

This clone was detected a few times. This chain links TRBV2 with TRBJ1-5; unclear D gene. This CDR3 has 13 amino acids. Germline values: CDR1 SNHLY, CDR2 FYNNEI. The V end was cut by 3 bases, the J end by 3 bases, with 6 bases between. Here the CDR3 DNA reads TGTGCCAGCAGTGAGGAGATCAATCAGCCCCAGCATTTT. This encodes CASSEEINQPQHF.

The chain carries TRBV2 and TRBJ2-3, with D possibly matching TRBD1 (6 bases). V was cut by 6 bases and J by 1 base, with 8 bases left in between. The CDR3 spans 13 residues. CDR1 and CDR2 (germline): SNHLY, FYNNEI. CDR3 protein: CASRYRGTDTQYF. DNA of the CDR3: TGTGCCAGCAGGTACAGGGGCACAGATACGCAGTATTTT.

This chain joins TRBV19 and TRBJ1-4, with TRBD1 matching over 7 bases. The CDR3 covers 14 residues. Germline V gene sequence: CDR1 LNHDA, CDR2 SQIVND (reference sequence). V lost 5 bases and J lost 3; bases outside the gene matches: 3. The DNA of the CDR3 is TGTGCCAGTAGTCCAGGGGGGCCTAATGAAAAACTGTTTTTT. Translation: CASSPGGPNEKLFF. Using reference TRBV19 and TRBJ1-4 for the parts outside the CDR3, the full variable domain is DGGITQSPKYLFRKEGQNVTLSCEQNLNHDAMYWYRQDPGQGLRLIYYSQIVNDFQKGDIAEGYSVSREKKESFPLTVTSAQKNPTAFYLCASSPGGPNEKLFFGSGTQLSVL.

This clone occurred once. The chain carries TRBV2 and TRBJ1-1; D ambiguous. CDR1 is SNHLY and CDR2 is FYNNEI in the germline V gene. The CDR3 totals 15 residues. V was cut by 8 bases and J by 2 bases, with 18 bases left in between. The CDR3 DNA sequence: TGTGCCAGCGCCCTAAGGGCGCAGATCAACACTGAAGCTTTCTTT. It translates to CASALRAQINTEAFF.

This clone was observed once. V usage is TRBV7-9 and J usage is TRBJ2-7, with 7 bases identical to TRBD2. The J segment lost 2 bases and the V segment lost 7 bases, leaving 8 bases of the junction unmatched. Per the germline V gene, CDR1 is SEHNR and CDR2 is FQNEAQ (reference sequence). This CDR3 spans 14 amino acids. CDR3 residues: CASTASGSTYEQYF. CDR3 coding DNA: TGTGCCAGCACCGCTAGCGGTTCCACCTACGAGCAGTACTTC.

CDR3: CASIRREEAFF. CDR3 bases: TGTGCCAGCATCCGCAGGGAGGAAGCTTTCTTT. The chain has TRBV27 and TRBJ1-1; tentative D call: TRBD1 (5 bases). The germline CDR1 and CDR2 sequences are MNHEY and SMNVEV (reference sequence). This CDR3 has 11 residues. The V and J ends lost 7 bases and 8 bases respectively, with 11 bases between them.

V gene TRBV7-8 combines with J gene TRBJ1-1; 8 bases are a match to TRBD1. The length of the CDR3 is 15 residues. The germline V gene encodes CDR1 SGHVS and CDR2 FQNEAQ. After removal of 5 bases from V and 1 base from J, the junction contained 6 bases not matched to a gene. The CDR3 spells CASSPRGRSNTEAFF. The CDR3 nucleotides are TGTGCCAGCAGCCCCAGGGGGCGATCGAACACTGAAGCTTTCTTT.